This TCR beta chain was captured in a study of shared clonotypes between healthy human individuals. Trimming pared 5 bases from V and 5 bases from J, leaving 18 bases between. The CDR3 is 15 residues long. Germline V lookup: CDR1 MNHEY, CDR2 SMNVEV (reference sequence). The protocol was immunoSEQ multiplex PCR, while the TCRdb copy is restricted to in-frame clones and leaves out a portion. This table has roughly 2.5 million clones, 85% to 95% appearing once. Specimen: naive CD4+ T cells sorted from blood. The subset denotes: CD45RA+ positively selected. This receptor was identified in a young man in good health. This chain links TRBV27 with TRBJ1-1; a weak D match, TRBD1 (6 bases). CDR3 DNA sequence: TGTGCCAGCAGTCCCCGCCCAGCAGGGGTTACTGAAGCTTTCTTT. This translates into CASSPRPAGVTEAFF.